What follows are 23 T cell receptor beta chains derived from one specimen sequenced in a study of shared clonotypes between healthy human individuals. Positively selected for CCR7, the CD45RO-negative cells used as naive CD8 cells excluded terminally differentiated effector memory CD45RA+ cells. TCRdb keeps only in-frame clones here, not all; method: immunoSEQ multiplex PCR. The sample has approximately 2,000,000 clones, around 95% seen once. The specimen sequenced was naive CD8+ T cells from PBMCs. These receptors all stem from a man between 18 and 29 years old in good health. Some clones in this sample may be carry-over from other donors' samples.

The J gene is TRBJ2-7, the V gene TRBV30; D gene unclear. V dropped 2 bases and J dropped 0 bases, with 14 bases sitting between them. The length of the CDR3 is 15 residues. Germline V gives CDR1 GTSNPN, CDR2 SVGIG (reference sequence). The CDR3 coding sequence is TGTGCCTGGAGTACAGTCGGCAGACTCTCCTACGAGCAGTACTTC. Translation: CAWSTVGRLSYEQYF.

The chain carries TRBV4-2 and TRBJ2-1; TRBD2 matches 8 bases. The CDR3 length is 15 residues. CDR1 is LGHNA, CDR2 YNFKEQ, per germline. Trimming took 0 bases from V and 8 from J; bases not matched to a gene: 6. In nucleotides, the CDR3 is TGTGCCAGCAGCCAAGAATGGACTAGCAGGGATGAGCAGTTCTTC. Translation gives CASSQEWTSRDEQFF.

This clone was observed once. V is TRBV27 and J is TRBJ2-1; TRBD1 agrees at 8 bases. The CDR3 has 14 amino acids. Looked up from germline, CDR1 is MNHEY and CDR2 is SMNVEV (reference sequence). V shed 8 bases and J 2 bases; nucleotides not matched to a gene: 5. In DNA form, the CDR3 reads TGTGCCAGCTCCGACAGGGGTGCCTACAATGAGCAGTTCTTC. This translates into CASSDRGAYNEQFF.

The chain is built from TRBV9 and TRBJ2-7; D may be TRBD1 (5 bases). CDR1 SGDLS and CDR2 YYNGEE come from the germline V gene. V gave up 5 bases and J gave up 5 bases, with 20 bases separating them. The CDR3 spans 15 residues. The CDR3 DNA is TGTGCCAGCAGTAAGCAGGGTAGGGCCCTCGACGAGCAGTACTTC. It specifies CASSKQGRALDEQYF.

This sequence joins TRBV5-3 and TRBJ2-3; 9 nucleotides agree with TRBD1. Being an ORF, TRBV5-3 has a function that is uncertain. Unmatched junction bases numbered 10, after V lost 4 bases and J lost 1 base. CDR3 length equals 17 residues. In nucleotides, the CDR3 is TGTGCCAGAAGCCCGTATCGGACAGGGGCTGGCACAGATACGCAGTATTTT. This codes for CARSPYRTGAGTDTQYF.

This chain links TRBV7-8 with TRBJ1-2; no clear D. V was cut by 0 bases and J by 0 bases, with 8 bases left in between. The length of the CDR3 is 15 residues. Germline V lookup: CDR1 SGHVS, CDR2 FQNEAQ. CDR3 DNA: TGTGCCAGCAGCTTAGCCTACGCCACTAACTATGGCTACACCTTC. The encoded protein is CASSLAYATNYGYTF.

V usage is TRBV7-9 and J usage is TRBJ2-7; 8 nucleotides align to TRBD1. V lost 5 bases, J lost 6 bases, and 12 bases stayed unmatched. The CDR3 is 15 residues long. Per the germline V gene, CDR1 is SEHNR and CDR2 is FQNEAQ (reference sequence). Here the CDR3 reads CASSMGDPGGSEQYF. The CDR3 nucleotides are TGTGCCAGCAGCATGGGGGACCCAGGGGGCTCCGAGCAGTACTTC.

Only one count was recorded for this clone. The genes are TRBV19 and TRBJ2-3; the D is unclear. Germline V lookup: CDR1 LNHDA, CDR2 SQIVND (reference sequence). The CDR3 sequence is 14 residues long. Deletions cut 5 bases from V and 1 base from J, with 10 bases between. The CDR3 region is CASSYLLGTDTQYF. CDR3 bases: TGTGCCAGTAGTTACCTACTGGGCACAGATACGCAGTATTTT. The variable domain in full, with the rest retrieved from reference TRBV19 and TRBJ2-3, is DGGITQSPKYLFRKEGQNVTLSCEQNLNHDAMYWYRQDPGQGLRLIYYSQIVNDFQKGDIAEGYSVSREKKESFPLTVTSAQKNPTAFYLCASSYLLGTDTQYFGPGTRLTVL.

The chain couples TRBV19 to TRBJ2-5; possibly TRBD1 or TRBD2 for D (5 bases each). The germline V and J ends were trimmed by 5 bases and 0 bases, with 13 bases remaining between them. Germline V gene sequence: CDR1 LNHDA, CDR2 SQIVND (reference sequence). This CDR3 region has 15 residues. CDR3 sequence (DNA): TGTGCCAGTAGTCCCCGGGACGGGGACCAAGAGACCCAGTACTTC. Translating gives CASSPRDGDQETQYF.

V is TRBV7-9 and J is TRBJ2-3; D gene unclear. The germline V gene encodes CDR1 SEHNR and CDR2 FQNEAQ (reference sequence). V lost 2 bases and J lost 0, with 9 bases in between. The CDR3 has 15 residues. This CDR3 reads CASSLMQKSTDTQYF. The CDR3 region has the DNA TGTGCCAGCAGCTTAATGCAGAAAAGCACAGATACGCAGTATTTT.

This clone came up once. The chain is built from TRBV28 and TRBJ2-7; 8 nucleotides match TRBD1. Germline V gives CDR1 MDHEN, CDR2 SYDVKM. The V and J ends lost 3 bases and 2 bases, in that order; junction bases with no gene match: 3. This CDR3 region has 14 residues. CDR3 region: CASSLTGEPYEQYF. The CDR3 region has the DNA TGTGCCAGCAGTTTGACAGGGGAACCCTACGAGCAGTACTTC.

The chain employs TRBV10-3 and TRBJ2-3; D not resolved. Germline assignment: CDR1 ENHRY and CDR2 SYGVKD. This CDR3 region has 14 residues. V gave up 7 bases and J gave up 2 bases, with 13 bases separating them. The CDR3: CAITKDGDTDTQYF. In nucleotides, the CDR3 is TGTGCCATCACCAAGGACGGAGACACAGATACGCAGTATTTT.

The CDR3 loop is CASSSYGGVGYNEQFF. CDR3 DNA sequence: TGTGCCAGCAGCTCTTATGGGGGCGTGGGCTACAATGAGCAGTTCTTC. The V gene is TRBV11-2, the J gene TRBJ2-1, with D maybe TRBD1 (6 bases). Between the trimmed V and J ends, which lost 4 bases and 3 bases, there was a span of 16 bases. Germline CDR1 SGHAT, CDR2 FQNNGV. The CDR3 is 16 amino acids.

Regarding this clone: This specimen includes other DNA sequences encoding the same CDR3. This sequence joins TRBV29-1 and TRBJ2-7; 8 bases agree with TRBD1. The CDR3 sequence is 13 residues long. V was clipped by 6 bases and J by 0 bases; unmatched bases: 4. Germline V CDR1 and CDR2: SQVTM, ANQGSEA. The CDR3 DNA follows: TGCAGCGTCGAAACAGGGGGCTCCTACGAGCAGTACTTC. Residues: CSVETGGSYEQYF.

This clone appeared a few times. The DNA for the CDR3 is TGTGCCAGCAGCTTAGCCAATGAGCAGTTCTTC. Residues: CASSLANEQFF. The chain combines TRBV7-8 with TRBJ2-1; D is unresolved. Trimming removed 0 bases from V and 6 bases from J, with 0 bases in between. The V gene's germline CDR1 is SGHVS and CDR2 FQNEAQ. CDR3 length: 11 amino acids.

The J gene is TRBJ2-7, the V gene TRBV19; TRBD1 is a possible D gene (6 bases). V gave up 2 bases and J gave up 3 bases, with 17 bases separating them. The germline gives CDR1 LNHDA, CDR2 SQIVND (reference sequence). CDR3 size: 16 residues. In nucleotides, the CDR3 is TGTGCCAGTAGTATAAGGGGGAGACAGCGCGACTACGAGCAGTACTTC. Protein product: CASSIRGRQRDYEQYF. Looking up the rest from reference TRBV19 and TRBJ2-7 gives the full variable domain: DGGITQSPKYLFRKEGQNVTLSCEQNLNHDAMYWYRQDPGQGLRLIYYSQIVNDFQKGDIAEGYSVSREKKESFPLTVTSAQKNPTAFYLCASSIRGRQRDYEQYFGPGTRLTVT.

This clone has more than one count but fewer than ten. Within the sample, other DNA sequences also encode this same CDR3. The chain recombines TRBV27 with TRBJ2-7, with 9 bases matching TRBD2. This CDR3 has 14 residues. Per germline, CDR1 MNHEY and CDR2 SMNVEV (reference sequence). V lost 2 bases, J lost 1 base, and 0 bases stayed unmatched. In nucleotides, the CDR3 is TGTGCCAGCAGTTTAACTAGCGGGTCCTACGAGCAGTACTTC. It yields the protein CASSLTSGSYEQYF.

The rearrangement joins TRBV30 to TRBJ1-6; D not certain. From germline, CDR1 is GTSNPN and CDR2 SVGIG (reference sequence). The CDR3 is made up of 12 amino acids. Deletions cut 0 bases from V and 7 bases from J, with 4 bases between. The DNA for the CDR3 is TGTGCCTGGAGTGTTCTCAATTCACCCCTCCACTTT. Translation gives CAWSVLNSPLHF.

The V and J genes are TRBV7-3 and TRBJ2-2, with 9 bases lining up with TRBD1. The CDR3 loop spans 15 amino acids. J was trimmed by 4 bases and V by 5 bases; bases with no gene match: 5. Germline V gene sequence: CDR1 SGHTA, CDR2 FQGTGA. The CDR3 region has the DNA TGTGCCAGCAGCCTCCACAGGGGGCTCACCGGGGAGCTGTTTTTT. It codes for CASSLHRGLTGELFF.

The chain is built from TRBV15 and TRBJ2-1, with no clear D. The germline CDR1 and CDR2 sequences are LNHNV and YYDKDF (reference sequence). Trimming cost V 2 bases and J 9 bases, with 17 bases left between them. The CDR3 length is 15 residues. The CDR3 DNA sequence: TGTGCCACCAGCAGATCTGATGAGGCTTTGGGTGAGCAGTTCTTC. Translating it yields CATSRSDEALGEQFF.

A note on this clone: This sample also contains other DNA sequences that code for the same CDR3. This sequence joins TRBV7-9 and TRBJ1-4, with 7 bases that match TRBD1. Trimming removed 4 bases from V and 5 bases from J; junction bases left unmatched: 4. CDR1 and CDR2 (germline): SEHNR, FQNEAQ (reference sequence). The CDR3 is made up of 14 amino acids. DNA for the CDR3: TGTGCCAGCAGCTCCCCGGACAGGAATGAAAAACTGTTTTTT. As protein: CASSSPDRNEKLFF.

The chain recombines TRBV11-2 with TRBJ2-7, with D possibly being TRBD2 (5 bases). The germline CDR1 and CDR2 sequences are SGHAT and FQNNGV. Trimming took off 0 bases at V and 3 bases at J, with 24 bases between the two ends. The CDR3 covers 19 residues. The CDR3 sequence: CASSLDSRTESPADYEQYF. CDR3 DNA: TGTGCCAGCAGCTTAGATTCTAGGACTGAGAGCCCGGCGGACTACGAGCAGTACTTC.

The genes are TRBV28 and TRBJ1-2; tentative D call: TRBD1 (6 bases). The CDR3 is 13 residues long. Germline CDR1 reads MDHEN; CDR2 reads SYDVKM. Deletions cut 1 base from V and 8 bases from J, with 11 bases between. DNA for the CDR3: TGTGCCAGCAGTTTATATGTGGGGGGCGGCTACACCTTC. Its translation is CASSLYVGGGYTF.